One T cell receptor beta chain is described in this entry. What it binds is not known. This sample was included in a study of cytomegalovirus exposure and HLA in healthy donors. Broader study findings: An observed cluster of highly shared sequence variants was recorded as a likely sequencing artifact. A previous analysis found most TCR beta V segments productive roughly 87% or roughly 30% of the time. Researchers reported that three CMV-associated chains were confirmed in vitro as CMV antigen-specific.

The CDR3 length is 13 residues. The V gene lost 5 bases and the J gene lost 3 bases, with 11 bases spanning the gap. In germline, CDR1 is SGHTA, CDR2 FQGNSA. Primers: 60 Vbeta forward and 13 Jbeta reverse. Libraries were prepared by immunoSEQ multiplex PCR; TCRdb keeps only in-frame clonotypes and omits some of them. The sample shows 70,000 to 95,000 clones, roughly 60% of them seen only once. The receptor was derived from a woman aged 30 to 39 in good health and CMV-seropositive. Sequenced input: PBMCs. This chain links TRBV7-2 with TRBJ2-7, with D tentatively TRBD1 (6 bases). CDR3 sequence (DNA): TGTGCCAGCAGCGCCGACAGGAACTACGAGCAGTACTTC. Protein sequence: CASSADRNYEQYF.